Listed below are T cell receptor beta chains from one sample, sequenced in a study of shared clonotypes between healthy human individuals. Generated by immunoSEQ multiplex PCR, the TCRdb table keeps only in-frame clones and is missing some. The sample consists of nearly 500,000 clones, about 79% of them appearing once. Sequencing was performed on PBMCs. Source of these receptors: a middle-aged woman in good health. Some clones in this sample may be carry-over from other donors' samples. The CDR3 runs from the conserved cysteine through the conserved F or W. D genes are given only for firm matches. Rows may omit the clone size; those that give it use once, few, many or a size class.

CDR3 DNA: TGCGCCAGCAGCCTCCAGACTAGCGTGTTATCAGATACGCAGTATTTT; CDR3 protein: CASSLQTSVLSDTQYF; D gene: TRBD2; V gene: TRBV4-1; clone size: NA; J gene: TRBJ2-3
CDR3 DNA: TGTGCCAGCAGCACGGGACAGAATTCACCCCTCCACTTT; CDR3 protein: CASSTGQNSPLHF; D gene: TRBD1; V gene: TRBV7-8; clone size: NA; J gene: TRBJ1-6
CDR3 DNA: TGTGCCACTCCCACCCAGGGGGCGGGCTATGGCTACACCTTC; CDR3 protein: CATPTQGAGYGYTF; D gene: TRBD1; V gene: TRBV28; clone size: many; J gene: TRBJ1-2
CDR3 DNA: TGTGCCAGCAGTTACTCGGGACAGGAAGCTTTCTTT; CDR3 protein: CASSYSGQEAFF; D gene: TRBD1; V gene: TRBV6-5; clone size: NA; J gene: TRBJ1-1
CDR3 DNA: TGTGCCAGCAACATACAGGTTAGCAATCAGCCCCAGCATTTT; CDR3 protein: CASNIQVSNQPQHF; D gene: NA; V gene: TRBV28; clone size: NA; J gene: TRBJ1-5
CDR3 DNA: TGTGCCAGCAGCTTATCCCATAGCGGGAGAGACGAGCAGTACTTC; CDR3 protein: CASSLSHSGRDEQYF; D gene: TRBD2; V gene: TRBV11-2; clone size: NA; J gene: TRBJ2-7
CDR3 DNA: TGTGCCAGCTCACCATCCCGCCAGTACAATGAGCAGTTCTTC; CDR3 protein: CASSPSRQYNEQFF; D gene: NA; V gene: TRBV18; clone size: NA; J gene: TRBJ2-1
CDR3 DNA: TGTGCCTGGAGTCCCCCACAGAGCTCCTACGAGCAGTACTTC; CDR3 protein: CAWSPPQSSYEQYF; D gene: NA; V gene: TRBV30; clone size: NA; J gene: TRBJ2-7
CDR3 DNA: TGTGCCAGCGGCGGGACTAACACAGATACGCAGTATTTT; CDR3 protein: CASGGTNTDTQYF; D gene: TRBD2; V gene: TRBV6-5; clone size: NA; J gene: TRBJ2-3
CDR3 DNA: TGTGCCAGCAGCCAGGGCCGGGACAAGATTTACGAGCAGTACTTC; CDR3 protein: CASSQGRDKIYEQYF; D gene: NA; V gene: TRBV7-9; clone size: NA; J gene: TRBJ2-7
CDR3 DNA: TGTGCCAGCAGTCCTGGGACAAATAAAGAGACCCAGTACTTC; CDR3 protein: CASSPGTNKETQYF; D gene: NA; V gene: TRBV27; clone size: NA; J gene: TRBJ2-5
CDR3 DNA: TGTGCCAGCAGCCCGACGGTCTCGGGAAAACTGTTTTTT; CDR3 protein: CASSPTVSGKLFF; D gene: NA; V gene: TRBV7-9; clone size: NA; J gene: TRBJ1-4
CDR3 DNA: TGTGCCAGCAGATTGAGCTCTGGGGCCAACGTCCTGACTTTC; CDR3 protein: CASRLSSGANVLTF; D gene: NA; V gene: TRBV28; clone size: NA; J gene: TRBJ2-6
CDR3 DNA: TGTGCCAGCAGCTTAGGACGGGGGGCTAGCGGGACCAGAGGAAATGAGCAGTTCTTC; CDR3 protein: CASSLGRGASGTRGNEQFF; D gene: TRBD2; V gene: TRBV11-2; clone size: NA; J gene: TRBJ2-1
CDR3 DNA: TGTGCTAGTGGTTTGATCCCTCTAGGACAGGAGGGGGTTTCCAGCTATGGCTACACCTTC; CDR3 protein: CASGLIPLGQEGVSSYGYTF; D gene: TRBD1; V gene: TRBV12-5; clone size: NA; J gene: TRBJ1-2
CDR3 DNA: TGTGCCAGCAGCCAAGGCCCCAGCGGGAGGGCCGACACCGGGGAGCTGTTTTTT; CDR3 protein: CASSQGPSGRADTGELFF; D gene: TRBD2; V gene: TRBV4-2; clone size: few; J gene: TRBJ2-2
CDR3 DNA: TGCGCAGGGGGGTACCAAGAGACCCAGTACTTC; CDR3 protein: CAGGYQETQYF; D gene: NA; V gene: TRBV30; clone size: once; J gene: TRBJ2-5
CDR3 DNA: TGTGCCAGCAGGACACTCCGGGTTCTTTCCAATGAGCAGTTCTTC; CDR3 protein: CASRTLRVLSNEQFF; D gene: NA; V gene: TRBV11-2; clone size: NA; J gene: TRBJ2-1
CDR3 DNA: TGTGCCTGGAGTGTAGAGAGGGGACTAGCGGTAACAGATACGCAGTATTTT; CDR3 protein: CAWSVERGLAVTDTQYF; D gene: TRBD2; V gene: TRBV30; clone size: NA; J gene: TRBJ2-3
CDR3 DNA: TGCGCCAGCAGCAGGGCCGGGGAAAACCAAGAGACCCAGTACTTC; CDR3 protein: CASSRAGENQETQYF; D gene: NA; V gene: TRBV5-1; clone size: NA; J gene: TRBJ2-5
CDR3 DNA: TGTGCCAGCAGCGAGGGGGGAGAAAAACTGTTTTTT; CDR3 protein: CASSEGGEKLFF; D gene: NA; V gene: TRBV2; clone size: NA; J gene: TRBJ1-4
CDR3 DNA: TGTGCCAGCAGTGTTAGAGCGGAGGGGGCAGATACGCAGTATTTT; CDR3 protein: CASSVRAEGADTQYF; D gene: NA; V gene: TRBV6-1; clone size: NA; J gene: TRBJ2-3
CDR3 DNA: TGTGCCAGCAGCCGGTGGGGACAGGATAATCAGCCCCAGCATTTT; CDR3 protein: CASSRWGQDNQPQHF; D gene: TRBD1; V gene: TRBV7-3; clone size: NA; J gene: TRBJ1-5
CDR3 DNA: TGCGCCAGCAGCAGCCCCGAGTGGGGGATCCACGAGCAGTACTTC; CDR3 protein: CASSSPEWGIHEQYF; D gene: NA; V gene: TRBV5-1; clone size: many; J gene: TRBJ2-7
CDR3 DNA: TGTGCCAGCAGCTTAGAGACCCACAGGGGGGGATACTCCTACGAGCAGTACTTC; CDR3 protein: CASSLETHRGGYSYEQYF; D gene: NA; V gene: TRBV7-2; clone size: few; J gene: TRBJ2-7
CDR3 DNA: TGTGCCAGCAGCCAAGATATCAGCTCTGGGGCCAACGTCCTGACTTTC; CDR3 protein: CASSQDISSGANVLTF; D gene: NA; V gene: TRBV4-2; clone size: many; J gene: TRBJ2-6
CDR3 DNA: TGCGCCAGCAGCTTGCAGGGGGTGAGTTTCGGGAACACTGAAGCTTTCTTT; CDR3 protein: CASSLQGVSFGNTEAFF; D gene: TRBD1; V gene: TRBV5-1; clone size: NA; J gene: TRBJ1-1
CDR3 DNA: TGTGCCAGCAGTGAAAGGTCGGCTACAAGAGGCGCTTTCTTT; CDR3 protein: CASSERSATRGAFF; D gene: NA; V gene: TRBV2; clone size: once; J gene: TRBJ1-1
CDR3 DNA: TGTGCCAGCAGCTTAGATGGGACTAGGGGTGAGCAGTTCTTC; CDR3 protein: CASSLDGTRGEQFF; D gene: TRBD2; V gene: TRBV7-9; clone size: NA; J gene: TRBJ2-1
CDR3 DNA: TGTGCCAGCAGCTCCGGACTAGCGGCCGCCTACGAGCAGTACTTC; CDR3 protein: CASSSGLAAAYEQYF; D gene: TRBD2; V gene: TRBV5-4; clone size: NA; J gene: TRBJ2-7
CDR3 DNA: TGTGCCAGCAGCGCGGAGGGGGAGTACACAGATACGCAGTATTTT; CDR3 protein: CASSAEGEYTDTQYF; D gene: NA; V gene: TRBV9; clone size: NA; J gene: TRBJ2-3
CDR3 DNA: TGTGCCAGCAGTAACTTATTGGGATCTGTCAAAAACATTCAGTACTTC; CDR3 protein: CASSNLLGSVKNIQYF; D gene: NA; V gene: TRBV28; clone size: NA; J gene: TRBJ2-4
CDR3 DNA: TGTGCCACCAGCAGAGATGCAGCGGGAGGGCCCGGTGAGCAGTTCTTC; CDR3 protein: CATSRDAAGGPGEQFF; D gene: TRBD2; V gene: TRBV15; clone size: NA; J gene: TRBJ2-1
CDR3 DNA: TGTGCCATCAGTGAGTCGGGACTAGCGGAGTCCGGGGAGCTGTTTTTT; CDR3 protein: CAISESGLAESGELFF; D gene: TRBD2; V gene: TRBV10-3; clone size: NA; J gene: TRBJ2-2
CDR3 DNA: TGTGCCTGGACCACCGGACAGGCTGGAAACACCATATATTTT; CDR3 protein: CAWTTGQAGNTIYF; D gene: TRBD1; V gene: TRBV30; clone size: few; J gene: TRBJ1-3
CDR3 DNA: TGTGCCAGCAGCGTAGTGGGGGGATCTAATGGCTACACCTTC; CDR3 protein: CASSVVGGSNGYTF; D gene: NA; V gene: TRBV9; clone size: NA; J gene: TRBJ1-2
CDR3 DNA: TGTGCCAGCAGTTTATCTGGGGCGGTTGGTGAAAAACTGTTTTTT; CDR3 protein: CASSLSGAVGEKLFF; D gene: NA; V gene: TRBV27; clone size: NA; J gene: TRBJ1-4
CDR3 DNA: TGTGCCAGCAGTTTCCAGGGAACTAATGAAAAACTGTTTTTT; CDR3 protein: CASSFQGTNEKLFF; D gene: NA; V gene: TRBV2; clone size: NA; J gene: TRBJ1-4
CDR3 DNA: TGTGCCAGCTCACCAGTACCGACAGGCAAGAACACTGAAGCTTTCTTT; CDR3 protein: CASSPVPTGKNTEAFF; D gene: NA; V gene: TRBV18; clone size: NA; J gene: TRBJ1-1
CDR3 DNA: TGCGCCAGCAGCCAAGAGGTGTCCCGGGCTAGCGGGATCTACAATGAGCAGTTCTTC; CDR3 protein: CASSQEVSRASGIYNEQFF; D gene: TRBD2; V gene: TRBV4-1; clone size: NA; J gene: TRBJ2-1
CDR3 DNA: TGCGCCAGCAGCTTGGAGACTGGGAGTCAGCAGTACTTC; CDR3 protein: CASSLETGSQQYF; D gene: NA; V gene: TRBV5-1; clone size: NA; J gene: TRBJ2-7
CDR3 DNA: TGTGCCAGCAGCTTAACCCTAGAGGGCTACACCTTC; CDR3 protein: CASSLTLEGYTF; D gene: NA; V gene: TRBV5-8; clone size: NA; J gene: TRBJ1-2
CDR3 DNA: TGTGCCAGCAGTCCCCAGCGGGAGTTCAATGAGCAGTTCTTC; CDR3 protein: CASSPQREFNEQFF; D gene: TRBD2; V gene: TRBV7-3; clone size: NA; J gene: TRBJ2-1
CDR3 DNA: TGTGCCAGCTCACCACCTTTCGATGGCGCTGAAGCTTTCTTT; CDR3 protein: CASSPPFDGAEAFF; D gene: NA; V gene: TRBV18; clone size: NA; J gene: TRBJ1-1
CDR3 DNA: TGTGCCAGCAGCCACGCCGTTTCTAACTATGGCTACACCTTC; CDR3 protein: CASSHAVSNYGYTF; D gene: NA; V gene: TRBV7-9; clone size: many; J gene: TRBJ1-2
CDR3 DNA: TGTGCCAGCAGTGGAGGGACAGGCCCCTATGGCTACACCTTC; CDR3 protein: CASSGGTGPYGYTF; D gene: TRBD1; V gene: TRBV25-1; clone size: NA; J gene: TRBJ1-2
CDR3 DNA: TGTGCCAGCAGCTCTAGTTGGGGCACAGATACGCAGTATTTT; CDR3 protein: CASSSSWGTDTQYF; D gene: NA; V gene: TRBV6-5; clone size: NA; J gene: TRBJ2-3
CDR3 DNA: TGTGCCAGCAGCTTATGGCTAGCGGGAGTAACCGGGGAGCTGTTTTTT; CDR3 protein: CASSLWLAGVTGELFF; D gene: TRBD2; V gene: TRBV7-2; clone size: NA; J gene: TRBJ2-2
CDR3 DNA: TGTGCCAGCAGCGTATCTGCGGGGGCAAATCAGCCCCAGCATTTT; CDR3 protein: CASSVSAGANQPQHF; D gene: NA; V gene: TRBV9; clone size: NA; J gene: TRBJ1-5
CDR3 DNA: TGTGCCAGCAGCGTAGATCCAGGGGGAGATGAAAAACTGTTTTTT; CDR3 protein: CASSVDPGGDEKLFF; D gene: TRBD1; V gene: TRBV9; clone size: few; J gene: TRBJ1-4
CDR3 DNA: TGTGCCAGCAGCTCCGGACAGATCACAGATACGCAGTATTTT; CDR3 protein: CASSSGQITDTQYF; D gene: NA; V gene: TRBV7-9; clone size: once; J gene: TRBJ2-3
CDR3 DNA: TGTGCCAGTAGTATAGAGGCAGGGGATACCGGGGAGCTGTTTTTT; CDR3 protein: CASSIEAGDTGELFF; D gene: NA; V gene: TRBV19; clone size: NA; J gene: TRBJ2-2
CDR3 DNA: TGCGCCAGCAGTGAGTCGCGGGAGGGCCGTGAGCAGTACTTC; CDR3 protein: CASSESREGREQYF; D gene: TRBD2; V gene: TRBV10-1; clone size: NA; J gene: TRBJ2-7
CDR3 DNA: TGTGCCAGCAGCGTAGCGGGTTGGGGTAACACTGAAGCTTTCTTT; CDR3 protein: CASSVAGWGNTEAFF; D gene: NA; V gene: TRBV9; clone size: NA; J gene: TRBJ1-1
CDR3 DNA: TGTGCCGGGACACGGACAGGGATAGCAGATACGCAGTATTTT; CDR3 protein: CAGTRTGIADTQYF; D gene: TRBD1; V gene: TRBV30; clone size: NA; J gene: TRBJ2-3
CDR3 DNA: TGTGCCAGCAAATACTCTGACAGGCCAAGCTCCTACGAGCAGTACTTC; CDR3 protein: CASKYSDRPSSYEQYF; D gene: NA; V gene: TRBV28; clone size: NA; J gene: TRBJ2-7
CDR3 DNA: TGCGCCAGCAGGACCGGGACTCCTGCAGAGACCCAGTACTTC; CDR3 protein: CASRTGTPAETQYF; D gene: NA; V gene: TRBV5-1; clone size: NA; J gene: TRBJ2-5
CDR3 DNA: TGTGCCAGCAGCTTGCCTAGCGGGACCTACGAGCAGTACTTC; CDR3 protein: CASSLPSGTYEQYF; D gene: TRBD2; V gene: TRBV5-6; clone size: NA; J gene: TRBJ2-7
CDR3 DNA: TGTACCATCAGCGCCACAGGATCCGGCAACGAGCAGTACTTC; CDR3 protein: CTISATGSGNEQYF; D gene: NA; V gene: TRBV10-3; clone size: NA; J gene: TRBJ2-7